This T cell receptor beta chain derives from a study of Graves' ophthalmopathy and Graves' hyperthyroidism. Study-wide context: No treatment had been given when peripheral blood was collected at initial diagnosis. Study results and caveats: Blood also contained most of the expanded thyroid clonotypes above 0.001 frequency. It was with approximately 70% sensitivity and around 72% specificity that the model predicted ophthalmopathy progression.

As the template, RNA transcripts were used to amplify TCR beta CDR3 regions. HTBI primers were used in a first-round RT-PCR, which preceded a second-round multiplex PCR. Each CDR3 protein gets one entry after TCRdb re-called the multiplex PCR reads with MiXCR. Of about 40,000 distinct CDR3 sequences in the sample, roughly half were seen once. It was on clinical symptoms, serum thyroxine, TRAb, thyroid ultrasound and orbital computed tomography that diagnosis relied. Germline V lookup: CDR1 SGDLS, CDR2 YYNGEE. V shed 4 bases, J shed 5 bases, and the junction held 9 bases outside the gene matches. The CDR3 is made up of 17 amino acids. The sample holds one count of this clonotype. The antigen remains undetermined.

Sequencing was performed on peripheral blood. The rearrangement joins TRBV9 to TRBJ2-3; 14 bases are shared with TRBD2. This clonotype was obtained from an adult man with Graves' ophthalmopathy. CDR3 sequence (DNA): TGTGCCAGCAGCAAAGGGACTAGCGGGGGAGGAGTAGATACGCAGTATTTT. It translates to CASSKGTSGGGVDTQYF.